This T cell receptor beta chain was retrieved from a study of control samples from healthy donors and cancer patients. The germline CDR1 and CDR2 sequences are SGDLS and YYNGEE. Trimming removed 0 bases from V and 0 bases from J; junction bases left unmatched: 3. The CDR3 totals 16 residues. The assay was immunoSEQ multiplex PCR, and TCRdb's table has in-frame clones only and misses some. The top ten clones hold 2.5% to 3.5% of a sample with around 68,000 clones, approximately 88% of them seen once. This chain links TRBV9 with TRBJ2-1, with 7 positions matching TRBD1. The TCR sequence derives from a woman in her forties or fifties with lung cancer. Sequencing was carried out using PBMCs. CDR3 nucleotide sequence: TGTGCCAGCAGCGTAGGGGGACAGAGCTCCTACAATGAGCAGTTCTTC. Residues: CASSVGGQSSYNEQFF.